The 8 T cell receptor beta chains reported below all come from one sample, sequenced in a study of blood T cell repertoires in COVID-19. TCRdb's copy holds only in-frame clones and misses some; the assay was immunoSEQ multiplex PCR. The sample has fewer than 350,000 clones, 89% seen once. Material for sequencing was PBMCs or T cells enriched from blood (not recorded which). The origin of the receptors is a woman aged 40 to 50 who had recovered from COVID-19.

V is TRBV11-3 and J is TRBJ2-3; 9 nucleotides match TRBD2. V was clipped by 5 bases and J by 1 base; unmatched bases: 4. This CDR3 has 15 residues. The germline gives CDR1 SGHNT, CDR2 YENEEA. CDR3 amino acids: CASSRRGGGTDTQYF. CDR3 coding DNA: TGTGCCAGCAGCCGGCGGGGGGGCGGCACAGATACGCAGTATTTT.

The rearrangement uses TRBV5-6 and TRBJ1-1; 7 bases are shared with TRBD1. The trim removed 0 bases at V and 4 bases at J, leaving 6 bases unmatched. The CDR3 is 15 amino acids. Germline-derived CDR1 and CDR2 are SGHDT and YYEEEE. CDR3 in DNA: TGTGCCAGCAGCTTGGCCAACCAGGGGGGCACTGAAGCTTTCTTT. It yields the protein CASSLANQGGTEAFF.

The chain links TRBV5-6 to TRBJ1-4, with D perhaps TRBD1 (6 bases). The CDR3 is 13 residues long. Germline values: CDR1 SGHDT, CDR2 YYEEEE. Trimming took 4 bases from V and 5 from J, leaving 9 bases between them. The CDR3 region is CASSLGTNEKLFF. In DNA form, the CDR3 reads TGTGCCAGCAGCCTCGGGACAAATGAAAAACTGTTTTTT.

This chain connects TRBV29-1 to TRBJ1-1; possibly TRBD1 for D (5 bases). The CDR3 runs 13 residues. V was trimmed by 4 bases and J by 0 bases, leaving 9 bases between them. The germline gives CDR1 SQVTM, CDR2 ANQGSEA. The CDR3 DNA sequence: TGCAGCGTTGTTAGGGGAATGAACACTGAAGCTTTCTTT. Translating it yields CSVVRGMNTEAFF.

This CDR3 reads CAIRLGTGNNQPQHF. CDR3 DNA: TGTGCCATCAGACTCGGGACAGGGAACAATCAGCCCCAGCATTTT. The chain links TRBV10-3 to TRBJ1-5, with 9 bases matching TRBD1. Germline-derived CDR1 and CDR2 are ENHRY and SYGVKD. J was trimmed by 3 bases and V by 6 bases; bases with no gene match: 6. The CDR3 length is 15 residues.

The rearrangement uses TRBV27 and TRBJ2-2; 8 bases agree with TRBD2. The CDR3 length is 16 residues. CDR1 and CDR2 (germline): MNHEY, SMNVEV (reference sequence). V was pared by 2 bases and J by 4 bases, with 6 bases of the junction left unmatched. The CDR3 protein is CASSLRGGEGTGELFF. CDR3 coding DNA: TGTGCCAGCAGTTTACGGGGGGGCGAAGGCACCGGGGAGCTGTTTTTT.

This clone was seen more than once but under ten times. The chain uses TRBV5-1 and TRBJ2-5; D gene uncertain. Trimming removed 0 bases from V and 1 base from J, with 7 bases in between. The CDR3 consists of 14 residues. CDR1 is SGHRS, CDR2 YFSETQ, per germline. In DNA, the CDR3 is TGCGCCAGCAGCTTGGTTCACGGCCAAGAGACCCAGTACTTC. As protein: CASSLVHGQETQYF.

The CDR3 protein is CASSQEYRFGQPQHF. The CDR3 region has the DNA TGCGCCAGCAGCCAAGAATATAGGTTCGGGCAGCCCCAGCATTTT. V gene TRBV4-1 combines with J gene TRBJ1-5; D unresolved. V lost 0 bases to trimming and J lost 7 bases, with 13 bases between them. CDR3 size: 15 residues. Germline CDR1 reads MGHRA; CDR2 reads YSYEKL.